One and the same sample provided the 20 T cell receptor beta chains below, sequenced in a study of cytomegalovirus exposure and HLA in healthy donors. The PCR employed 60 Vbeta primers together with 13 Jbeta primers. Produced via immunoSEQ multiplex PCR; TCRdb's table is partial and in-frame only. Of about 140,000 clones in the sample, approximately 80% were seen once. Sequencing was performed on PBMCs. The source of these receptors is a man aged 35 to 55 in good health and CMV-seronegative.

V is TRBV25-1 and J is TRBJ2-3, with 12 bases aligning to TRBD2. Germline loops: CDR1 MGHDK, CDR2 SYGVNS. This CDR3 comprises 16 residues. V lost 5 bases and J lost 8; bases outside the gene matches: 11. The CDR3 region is CASSNGTSGPMGTQYF. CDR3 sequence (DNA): TGTGCCAGCAGTAACGGGACTAGCGGGCCCATGGGTACGCAGTATTTT.

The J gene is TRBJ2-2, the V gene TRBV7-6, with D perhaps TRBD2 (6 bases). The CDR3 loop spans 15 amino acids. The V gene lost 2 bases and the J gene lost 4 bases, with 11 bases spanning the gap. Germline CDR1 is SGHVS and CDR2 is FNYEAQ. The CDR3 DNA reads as TGTGCCAGCAGCTTAAGCGGGCCGGGCACCGGGGAGCTGTTTTTT. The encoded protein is CASSLSGPGTGELFF.

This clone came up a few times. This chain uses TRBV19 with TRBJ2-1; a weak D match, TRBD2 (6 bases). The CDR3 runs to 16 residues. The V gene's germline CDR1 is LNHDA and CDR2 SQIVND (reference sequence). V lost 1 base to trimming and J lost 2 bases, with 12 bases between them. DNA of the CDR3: TGTGCCAGTAGTATAGCGGGAGTCGGGCCCTACAATGAGCAGTTCTTC. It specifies CASSIAGVGPYNEQFF.

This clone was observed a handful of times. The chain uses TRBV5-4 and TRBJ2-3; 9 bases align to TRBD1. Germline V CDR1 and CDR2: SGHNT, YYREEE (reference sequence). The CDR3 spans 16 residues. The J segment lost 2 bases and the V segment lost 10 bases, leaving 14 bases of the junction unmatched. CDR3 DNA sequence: TGTGCCGTGGGGGGGGACAGGGACTACCCCACAGATACGCAGTATTTT. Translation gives CAVGGDRDYPTDTQYF. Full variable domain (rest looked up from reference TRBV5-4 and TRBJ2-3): ETGVTQSPTHLIKTRGQQVTLRCSSQSGHNTVSWYQQALGQGPQFIFQYYREEENGRGNFPPRFSGLQFPNYSSELNVNALELDDSALYLCAVGGDRDYPTDTQYFGPGTRLTVL.

The CDR3 DNA follows: TGTGCCAGCAGTGGAGAGGGACTTTTGAACACTGAAGCTTTCTTT. This gives the protein CASSGEGLLNTEAFF. The V and J genes are TRBV2 and TRBJ1-1; possibly TRBD1 for D (5 bases). With 4 bases removed from V and 0 bases from J, the gap between germline ends came to 12 bases. Germline V lookup: CDR1 SNHLY, CDR2 FYNNEI. The CDR3 covers 15 residues.

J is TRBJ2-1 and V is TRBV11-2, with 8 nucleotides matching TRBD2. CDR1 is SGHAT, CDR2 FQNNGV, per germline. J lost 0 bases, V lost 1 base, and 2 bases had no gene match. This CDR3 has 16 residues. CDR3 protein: CASSLALAGSYNEQFF. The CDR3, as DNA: TGTGCCAGCAGCTTAGCCCTAGCGGGCTCCTACAATGAGCAGTTCTTC.

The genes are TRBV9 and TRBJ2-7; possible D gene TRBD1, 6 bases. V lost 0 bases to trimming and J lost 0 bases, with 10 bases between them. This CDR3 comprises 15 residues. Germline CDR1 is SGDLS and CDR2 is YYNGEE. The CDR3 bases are TGTGCCAGCAGCGTAGCGGACAGTAGCTCCTACGAGCAGTACTTC. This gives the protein CASSVADSSSYEQYF.

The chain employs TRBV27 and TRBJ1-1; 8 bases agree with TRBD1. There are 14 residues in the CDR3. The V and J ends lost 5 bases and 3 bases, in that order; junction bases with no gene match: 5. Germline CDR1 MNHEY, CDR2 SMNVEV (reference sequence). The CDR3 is CASSLGQGDTEAFF. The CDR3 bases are TGTGCCAGCAGTCTCGGACAGGGTGACACTGAAGCTTTCTTT.

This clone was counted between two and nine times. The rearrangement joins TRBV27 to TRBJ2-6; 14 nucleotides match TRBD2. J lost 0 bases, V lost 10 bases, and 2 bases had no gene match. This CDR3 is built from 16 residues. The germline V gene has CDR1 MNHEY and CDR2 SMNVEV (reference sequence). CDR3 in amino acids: CATGTSGGSGANVLTF. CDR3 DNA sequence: TGTGCCACTGGGACTAGCGGGGGCTCTGGGGCCAACGTCCTGACTTTC. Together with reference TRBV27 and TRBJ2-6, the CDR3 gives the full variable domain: EAQVTQNPRYLITVTGKKLTVTCSQNMNHEYMSWYRQDPGLGLRQIYYSMNVEVTDKGDVPEGYKVSRKEKRNFPLILESPSPNQTSLYFCATGTSGGSGANVLTFGAGSRLTVL.

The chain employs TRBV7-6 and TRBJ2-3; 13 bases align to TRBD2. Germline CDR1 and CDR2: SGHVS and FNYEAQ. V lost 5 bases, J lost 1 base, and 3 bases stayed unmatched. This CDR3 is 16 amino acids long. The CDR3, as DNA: TGTGCCAGCAGCGGGACTAGCGGGAAGCGCACAGATACGCAGTATTTT. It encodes CASSGTSGKRTDTQYF.

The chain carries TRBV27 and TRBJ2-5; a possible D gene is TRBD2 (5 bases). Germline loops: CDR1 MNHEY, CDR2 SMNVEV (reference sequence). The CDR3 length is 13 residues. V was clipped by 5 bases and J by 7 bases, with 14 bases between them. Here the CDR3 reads CASSLGLGWTQYF. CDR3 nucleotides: TGTGCCAGCAGTCTTGGACTGGGATGGACCCAGTACTTC.

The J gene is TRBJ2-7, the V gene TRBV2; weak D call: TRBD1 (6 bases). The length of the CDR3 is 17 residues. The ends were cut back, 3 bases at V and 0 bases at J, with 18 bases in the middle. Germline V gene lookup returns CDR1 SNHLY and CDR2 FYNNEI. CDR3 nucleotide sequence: TGTGCCAGCAGTGAGGCGGTTACAGGGTTAAGCTCCTACGAGCAGTACTTC. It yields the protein CASSEAVTGLSSYEQYF.

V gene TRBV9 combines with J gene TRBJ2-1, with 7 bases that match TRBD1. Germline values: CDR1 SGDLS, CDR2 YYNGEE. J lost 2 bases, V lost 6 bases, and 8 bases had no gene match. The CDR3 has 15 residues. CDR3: CASTGDSFPYNEQFF. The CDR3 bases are TGTGCCAGCACCGGGGACAGCTTCCCCTACAATGAGCAGTTCTTC.

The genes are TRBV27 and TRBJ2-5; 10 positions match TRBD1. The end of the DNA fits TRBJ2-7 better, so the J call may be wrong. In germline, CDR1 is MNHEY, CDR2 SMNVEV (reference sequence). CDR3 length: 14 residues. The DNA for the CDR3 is TGTGCCAGCAGACTAGGACAGGGGGTAGACGAGCAGTACTTC. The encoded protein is CASRLGQGVDEQYF.

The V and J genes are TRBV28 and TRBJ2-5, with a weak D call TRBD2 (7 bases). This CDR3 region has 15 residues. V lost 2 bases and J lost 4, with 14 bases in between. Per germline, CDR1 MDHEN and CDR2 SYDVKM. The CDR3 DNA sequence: TGTGCCAGCAGTTTAGCGGGGGCTCCAAGAGAGACCCAGTACTTC. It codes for CASSLAGAPRETQYF.

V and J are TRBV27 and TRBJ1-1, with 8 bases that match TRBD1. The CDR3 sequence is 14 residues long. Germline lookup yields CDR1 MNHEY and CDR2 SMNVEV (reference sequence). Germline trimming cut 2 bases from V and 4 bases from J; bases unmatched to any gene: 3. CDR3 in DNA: TGTGCCAGCAGTTTACCGGACAGGGCCACTGAAGCTTTCTTT. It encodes CASSLPDRATEAFF.

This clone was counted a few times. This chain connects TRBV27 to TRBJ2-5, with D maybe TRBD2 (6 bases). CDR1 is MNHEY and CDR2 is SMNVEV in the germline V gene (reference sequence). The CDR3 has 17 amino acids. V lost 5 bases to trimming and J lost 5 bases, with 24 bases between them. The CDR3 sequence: CASSPSSVTHPGETQYF. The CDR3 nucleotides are TGTGCCAGCAGTCCATCTAGCGTAACGCACCCGGGGGAGACCCAGTACTTC.

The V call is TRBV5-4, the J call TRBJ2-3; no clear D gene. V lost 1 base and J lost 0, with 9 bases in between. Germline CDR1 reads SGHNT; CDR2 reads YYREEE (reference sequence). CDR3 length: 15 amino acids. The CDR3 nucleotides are TGTGCCAGCAGCTTGCGAGGCAGAAGCACAGATACGCAGTATTTT. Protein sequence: CASSLRGRSTDTQYF.

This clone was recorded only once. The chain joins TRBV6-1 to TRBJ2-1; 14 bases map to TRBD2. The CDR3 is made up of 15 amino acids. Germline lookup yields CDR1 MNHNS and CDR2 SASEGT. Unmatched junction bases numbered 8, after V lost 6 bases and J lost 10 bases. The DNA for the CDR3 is TGTGCCAGCAGGGAGGGGACTAGCGGGAGCTTCGAGCAGTTCTTC. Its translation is CASREGTSGSFEQFF.

The CDR3 nucleotides read TGCGCCAGCAGCACGGTTCAGGGGCTGAACACCGGGGAGCTGTTTTTT. Residues: CASSTVQGLNTGELFF. The genes are TRBV5-1 and TRBJ2-2; maybe TRBD1 (6 bases). The CDR3 consists of 16 residues. V was trimmed by 4 bases and J by 1 base, leaving 14 bases between them. The V gene's germline CDR1 is SGHRS and CDR2 YFSETQ.